What follows are 6 T cell receptor beta chains derived from one specimen sequenced in a study of T cells in Graves' hyperthyroidism and ophthalmopathy. From RNA transcripts, TCR beta CDR3 regions were amplified. In the first-round RT-PCR of the TCR CDR3, the HTBI primer set was used. MiXCR, applied by TCRdb to the multiplex PCR reads, yields one record per CDR3 protein. The sample yields more than 300,000 distinct CDR3 sequences, less than 20% seen once. The sample comprised blood. The receptor set was obtained from a young man with Graves' ophthalmopathy.

Only a few counts were recorded for this clonotype. The chain combines TRBV7-3 with TRBJ2-6; 13 positions agree with TRBD2. The CDR3 loop spans 19 amino acids. Germline-derived CDR1 and CDR2 are SGHTA and FQGTGA. The V segment lost 4 bases and the J segment 2 bases; nucleotides outside the gene matches: 8. The CDR3 DNA is TGTGCCAGCAGCTCAGGACTAGCGGGGGTCCAGGCTGGGGCCAACGTCCTGACTTTC. It encodes CASSSGLAGVQAGANVLTF.

In the case of this clonotype: Being one base from a much bigger clone, this may be a read error. The V gene is TRBV7-2, the J gene TRBJ2-5; 7 bases fit TRBD1. The CDR3 has 16 amino acids. J lost 6 bases, V lost 5 bases, and 15 bases had no gene match. Germline-derived CDR1 and CDR2 are SGHTA and FQGNSA. The DNA for the CDR3 is TGTGCCAGCAGCCGGGGACGACAGGGAAGGTGGAAGACCCAGTACTTC. It codes for CASSRGRQGRWKTQYF.

This clonotype showed up just a few times. V and J are TRBV6-1 and TRBJ1-6; 9 positions agree with TRBD1. Germline loops: CDR1 MNHNS, CDR2 SASEGT. This CDR3 comprises 14 residues. After removal of 6 bases from V and 10 bases from J, the junction contained 7 bases not matched to a gene. CDR3 sequence (DNA): TGTGCCAGCAGGTTACAGGGGGCTTTCTCACCCCTCCACTTT. The encoded protein is CASRLQGAFSPLHF.

This clonotype has at least ten counts. The rearrangement joins TRBV11-2 to TRBJ1-2, with D maybe TRBD1 (5 bases). The CDR3 is made up of 12 amino acids. Germline assignment: CDR1 SGHAT and CDR2 FQNNGV. V dropped 4 bases and J dropped 8 bases, with 11 bases sitting between them. CDR3 DNA sequence: TGTGCCAGCAGCTCAGGGCAGGTCGGCTACACCTTC. It codes for CASSSGQVGYTF. Complete variable domain (other parts from reference TRBV11-2 and TRBJ1-2): EAGVAQSPRYKIIEKRQSVAFWCNPISGHATLYWYQQILGQGPKLLIQFQNNGVVDDSQLPKDRFSAERLKGVDSTLKIQPAKLEDSAVYLCASSSGQVGYTFGSGTRLTVV.

The genes are TRBV7-7 and TRBJ2-1, with TRBD1 identical over 8 bases. CDR1 and CDR2 (germline): SSHAT, FNYEAQ (reference sequence). Trimming cost V 4 bases and J 8 bases; bases outside gene matches: 4. CDR3 length: 13 residues. DNA of the CDR3: TGTGCCAGCAGCTCGCAGGGGGCTGATGAGCAGTTCTTC. Its translation: CASSSQGADEQFF.

Many counts were recorded for this clonotype. The chain recombines TRBV5-1 with TRBJ2-3, with D possibly matching TRBD2 (5 bases). V dropped 4 bases and J dropped 0 bases, with 15 bases sitting between them. The CDR3 is made up of 16 amino acids. Germline V lookup: CDR1 SGHRS, CDR2 YFSETQ. The CDR3 sequence: CASSGEKLLSTDTQYF. The CDR3 DNA reads as TGCGCCAGCAGCGGGGAGAAGCTCCTTAGCACAGATACGCAGTATTTT.